Below, 8 T cell receptor beta chains from the same sample are listed, as sequenced in a study of OX40 agonist ivuxolimab in advanced cancers. Measured with immunoSEQ multiplex PCR; TCRdb has only the in-frame clones, and not every one. The profile shows some 41,000 clones, around nine tenths of them singletons. The material was CD4+ or CD8+ T cells sorted from blood, obtained in a trial of the OX40 agonist ivuxolimab. These receptor sequences come from an adult with an advanced solid tumor such as melanoma, head and neck, liver or kidney cancer.

This clone showed up just once. The rearrangement uses TRBV5-5 and TRBJ2-7; D is tentatively TRBD1 or TRBD2 (5 bases each). Germline V CDR1 and CDR2: SGHKS, YYEKEE (reference sequence). With 2 bases removed from V and 6 bases from J, the gap between germline ends came to 15 bases. This CDR3 is built from 14 residues. CDR3 DNA sequence: TGTGCCAGCAGCTTTTACGGGACCGCCGGCGAGCAGTACTTC. It translates to CASSFYGTAGEQYF. Variable domain in full (rest from reference TRBV5-5 and TRBJ2-7): DAGVTQSPTHLIKTRGQQVTLRCSPISGHKSVSWYQQVLGQGPQFIFQYYEKEERGRGNFPDRFSARQFPNYSSELNVNALLLGDSALYLCASSFYGTAGEQYFGPGTRLTVT.

The chain uses TRBV10-3 and TRBJ1-5; TRBD1 might be the D (5 bases). This CDR3 has 14 residues. The V end was cut by 6 bases, the J end by 3 bases, with 12 bases between. Per germline, CDR1 ENHRY and CDR2 SYGVKD. Here the CDR3 reads CAISAGQNNQPQHF. In nucleotides, the CDR3 is TGTGCCATCAGCGCAGGGCAGAACAATCAGCCCCAGCATTTT.

The chain links TRBV28 to TRBJ2-4; 10 bases map to TRBD1. This CDR3 has 17 amino acids. Germline CDR1 and CDR2: MDHEN and SYDVKM. J gave up 0 bases and V 6 bases, and 8 bases lay outside the gene matches. The CDR3: CASSLRGTGVAKNIQYF. CDR3 DNA: TGTGCCAGCAGCTTGAGGGGGACAGGGGTAGCCAAAAACATTCAGTACTTC. Combining the CDR3 with reference TRBV28 and TRBJ2-4 gives the whole variable domain DVKVTQSSRYLVKRTGEKVFLECVQDMDHENMFWYRQDPGLGLRLIYFSYDVKMKEKGDIPEGYSVSREKKERFSLILESASTNQTSMYLCASSLRGTGVAKNIQYFGAGTRLSVL.

V gene TRBV2 combines with J gene TRBJ2-1; 11 nucleotides match TRBD2. CDR1 SNHLY and CDR2 FYNNEI come from the germline V gene. After removal of 7 bases from V and 8 bases from J, the junction contained 7 bases not matched to a gene. This CDR3 has 14 amino acids. CDR3 amino acids: CASTLAGGPYEQFF. CDR3 bases: TGTGCCAGCACCTTAGCGGGAGGGCCTTATGAGCAGTTCTTC.

The chain is built from TRBV28 and TRBJ2-7; the match to TRBD2 covers 10 bases. Germline V lookup: CDR1 MDHEN, CDR2 SYDVKM. V lost 2 bases to trimming and J lost 7 bases; unmatched junction nucleotides: 8. The CDR3 is 15 residues long. DNA of the CDR3: TGTGCCAGCAGTTTAGGGCTAGCGGGAGAAGGGGAGCAGTACTTC. This encodes CASSLGLAGEGEQYF.

The chain employs TRBV18 and TRBJ1-2, with 7 bases that match TRBD1. V was clipped by 4 bases and J by 2 bases; unmatched bases: 4. This CDR3 is 14 amino acids long. CDR1 is KGHSH and CDR2 is LQKENI in the germline V gene. Here the CDR3 reads CASSLGTVNYGYTF. The CDR3 nucleotides are TGTGCCAGCTCACTGGGGACAGTCAACTATGGCTACACCTTC.

The genes are TRBV6-5 and TRBJ1-1; D gene uncertain. V shed 7 bases and J shed 3 bases, with 9 bases lying between them. Germline V gene data show CDR1 as MNHEY and CDR2 as SVGAGI. CDR3 length equals 12 residues. The CDR3 sequence: CASTGLHTEAFF. CDR3 nucleotide sequence: TGTGCCAGCACCGGCCTCCACACTGAAGCTTTCTTT.

This clone has only a few counts. The V gene is TRBV9, the J gene TRBJ2-6; D is unresolved. Trimming cost V 1 base and J 3 bases, with 8 bases left between them. Per the germline V gene, CDR1 is SGDLS and CDR2 is YYNGEE. The CDR3 loop spans 15 amino acids. The DNA for the CDR3 is TGTGCCAGCAGCGTAACCGGGTTTGGGGCCAACGTCCTGACTTTC. Amino acids: CASSVTGFGANVLTF.